The 31 T cell receptor beta chains listed next were all sequenced from one sample in a study of blood T cell repertoires in COVID-19. Using immunoSEQ multiplex PCR, the repertoire was profiled, and TCRdb retains in-frame clones only, with some absent. This sample has 75,000 to 90,000 clones, with about 89% found just once. Input material: peripheral blood. The receptor source for this set is a middle-aged man with active or convalescent COVID-19.

The rearrangement links TRBV4-3 to TRBJ1-1, with D hard to call. The CDR3 is 14 residues long. CDR1 LGHNA and CDR2 YSLEER come from the germline V gene. V lost 4 bases to trimming and J lost 2 bases, with 11 bases between them. For the CDR3, the DNA is TGCGCCAGCAGCCTTACAGCGGGAAACACTGAAGCTTTCTTT. As protein: CASSLTAGNTEAFF.

This clone has just one count. This chain links TRBV6-5 with TRBJ1-1, with D hard to call. Germline-derived CDR1 and CDR2 are MNHEY and SVGAGI. The CDR3 has 13 residues. V was pared by 8 bases and J by 6 bases, with 16 bases between. The CDR3, as DNA: TGTGCCAGCCCCGCTGGAGGGTACCCTGAAGCTTTCTTT. Amino acids: CASPAGGYPEAFF.

The chain links TRBV3-1 (or the pseudogene TRBV3-2) to TRBJ2-2; tentative D call: TRBD2 (5 bases). CDR1 and CDR2 from the germline V gene are LGHDT and YNNKEL (reference sequence). The CDR3 runs to 14 residues. V lost 2 bases and J lost 7, with 11 bases in between. The CDR3 loop reads CASSQRGLDGELFF. CDR3 coding DNA: TGTGCCAGCAGCCAAAGAGGGCTGGACGGGGAGCTGTTTTTT.

V gene TRBV28 combines with J gene TRBJ2-7; 8 nucleotides agree with TRBD1. The V gene's germline CDR1 is MDHEN and CDR2 SYDVKM. V lost 6 bases to trimming and J lost 0 bases; unmatched junction nucleotides: 10. The CDR3 is made up of 16 amino acids. In nucleotides, the CDR3 is TGTGCCAGCAGCGACCCAGGGGGCAGGGGCTCCTACGAGCAGTACTTC. The encoded protein is CASSDPGGRGSYEQYF.

This clone was detected only once. This chain links TRBV4-3 with TRBJ2-2, with 7 bases aligning to TRBD2. V lost 1 base to trimming and J lost 9 bases; unmatched junction nucleotides: 17. The germline V gene has CDR1 LGHNA and CDR2 YSLEER. The CDR3 is 18 amino acids. The CDR3 loop reads CASSQVGLVGEGPRELFF. The CDR3, as DNA: TGCGCCAGCAGCCAAGTCGGGCTGGTAGGGGAGGGGCCCCGGGAGCTGTTTTTT.

The rearrangement links TRBV19 to TRBJ1-2; no clear D gene. Between the trimmed V and J ends, which lost 7 bases and 5 bases, there was a span of 17 bases. The CDR3 is 14 residues long. Looked up from germline, CDR1 is LNHDA and CDR2 is SQIVND (reference sequence). The CDR3 is CASIPQQPGYGYTF. CDR3 coding DNA: TGTGCCAGTATCCCCCAACAGCCTGGATATGGCTACACCTTC.

The genes are TRBV10-2 and TRBJ1-5; 7 bases fit TRBD1. The CDR3 runs 14 residues. J was trimmed by 6 bases and V by 5 bases; bases with no gene match: 7. Germline loops: CDR1 WSHSY, CDR2 SAAADI. This CDR3 is CASSTTGDGQPQHF. CDR3 DNA: TGCGCCAGCAGTACAACAGGGGACGGTCAGCCCCAGCATTTT.

The chain joins TRBV24-1 to TRBJ1-5, with D possibly TRBD1 on 5 matching bases. The CDR3 consists of 16 residues. V gave up 5 bases and J gave up 0 bases, with 13 bases separating them. Germline assignment: CDR1 KGHDR and CDR2 SFDVKD. CDR3 amino acids: CATSVGGKSSNQPQHF. The CDR3 DNA reads TGTGCCACCAGTGTTGGGGGGAAGTCTAGCAATCAGCCCCAGCATTTT.

In this sample, this clone turned up a few times. The J gene is TRBJ2-2, the V gene TRBV25-1, with D maybe TRBD1 (6 bases). The germline gives CDR1 MGHDK, CDR2 SYGVNS. This CDR3 region has 15 residues. V lost 8 bases and J lost 2, with 15 bases in between. The CDR3 protein is CASAPGTYNTGELFF. CDR3 nucleotide sequence: TGTGCCAGCGCTCCTGGGACATACAACACCGGGGAGCTGTTTTTT.

This chain joins TRBV30 and TRBJ1-6; D remains ambiguous. Trimming pared 4 bases from V and 7 bases from J, leaving 5 bases between. The V gene's germline CDR1 is GTSNPN and CDR2 SVGIG (reference sequence). The CDR3 length is 11 residues. The CDR3: CAWNMNSPLHF. Here the CDR3 DNA reads TGTGCCTGGAACATGAATTCACCCCTCCACTTT.

The chain couples TRBV7-9 to TRBJ2-3; no firm D call. Trimming took 5 bases from V and 1 from J, leaving 10 bases between them. From germline, CDR1 is SEHNR and CDR2 FQNEAQ (reference sequence). The CDR3 consists of 14 residues. The CDR3 loop is CASSPNFGTDTQYF. The CDR3 bases are TGTGCCAGCAGCCCTAACTTCGGCACAGATACGCAGTATTTT.

This chain connects TRBV5-4 to TRBJ2-5; 8 nucleotides align to TRBD2. Per germline, CDR1 SGHNT and CDR2 YYREEE (reference sequence). CDR3 length: 16 amino acids. V was clipped by 4 bases and J by 0 bases; unmatched bases: 8. This CDR3 reads CASSRRTSGYQETQYF. DNA for the CDR3: TGTGCCAGCAGCCGGCGAACTAGCGGTTACCAAGAGACCCAGTACTTC.

The V gene is TRBV12-3 or TRBV12-4, the J gene TRBJ1-2; D call uncertain. With 5 bases removed from V and 4 bases from J, the gap between germline ends came to 8 bases. The CDR3 has 12 amino acids. The CDR3 here is CASSQQSYGYTF. In DNA form, the CDR3 reads TGTGCCAGCAGTCAACAGAGCTATGGCTACACCTTC.

The chain joins TRBV6-5 to TRBJ2-2; weak D call: TRBD1 (5 bases). CDR1 is MNHEY, CDR2 SVGAGI, per germline. The CDR3 runs 15 residues. V was shortened by 0 bases and J by 7 bases, with 12 bases between the two germline ends. The CDR3 DNA follows: TGTGCCAGCAGTTACTCGATCAGGGCTGACGGGGAGCTGTTTTTT. Encoded protein: CASSYSIRADGELFF.

This clone was found once. The chain carries TRBV7-9 and TRBJ2-7, with 7 bases identical to TRBD1. Germline V gene sequence: CDR1 SEHNR, CDR2 FQNEAQ (reference sequence). CDR3 length equals 14 residues. J was trimmed by 6 bases and V by 2 bases; bases with no gene match: 7. The CDR3 coding sequence is TGTGCCAGCAGCTTAAGGGGACAGAGAGGCGAGCAGTACGTC. Translating it yields CASSLRGQRGEQYV.

This clone has a handful of counts. This chain connects TRBV6-1 to TRBJ1-6, with D unresolved. Germline CDR1 MNHNS, CDR2 SASEGT. V lost 3 bases and J lost 6, with 15 bases in between. The CDR3 contains 16 residues. CDR3 residues: CASSEIAGPSNSPLHF. The CDR3 nucleotides read TGTGCCAGCAGTGAGATCGCAGGCCCATCTAATTCACCCCTCCACTTT.

The rearrangement links TRBV2 to TRBJ2-3; 7 nucleotides agree with TRBD2. The CDR3 contains 18 residues. V lost 1 base and J lost 0; bases outside the gene matches: 10. Germline CDR1 reads SNHLY; CDR2 reads FYNNEI. The CDR3 sequence is CASSEERTGGPSTDTQYF. In DNA form, the CDR3 reads TGTGCCAGCAGTGAAGAAAGAACGGGGGGACCTAGCACAGATACGCAGTATTTT.

This chain connects TRBV19 to TRBJ2-5, with D possibly being TRBD1 (6 bases). Germline V gene sequence: CDR1 LNHDA, CDR2 SQIVND (reference sequence). Deletions cut 5 bases from V and 4 bases from J, with 8 bases between. The CDR3 consists of 12 residues. CDR3 in amino acids: CASSAGVETQYF. The CDR3 DNA reads as TGTGCCAGTAGTGCAGGGGTAGAGACCCAGTACTTC.

The V gene is TRBV5-1, the J gene TRBJ2-5; TRBD2 matches at 10 bases. Trimming cost V 4 bases and J 5 bases; bases outside gene matches: 8. Germline-derived CDR1 and CDR2 are SGHRS and YFSETQ. The CDR3 contains 15 residues. The chain's CDR3 is CASSRSGGTSETQYF. The CDR3 nucleotides are TGCGCCAGCAGCCGTAGCGGGGGGACTTCCGAGACCCAGTACTTC. Variable domain in full (rest from reference TRBV5-1 and TRBJ2-5): KAGVTQTPRYLIKTRGQQVTLSCSPISGHRSVSWYQQTPGQGLQFLFEYFSETQRNKGNFPGRFSGRQFSNSRSEMNVSTLELGDSALYLCASSRSGGTSETQYFGPGTRLLVL.

The chain carries TRBV9 and TRBJ2-3, with 7 nucleotides matching TRBD2. The germline V gene has CDR1 SGDLS and CDR2 YYNGEE. The CDR3 has 18 amino acids. V was clipped by 0 bases and J by 0 bases; unmatched bases: 10. DNA of the CDR3: TGTGCCAGCAGCGTAGTGGGGGTGGCTAGCGGCAGCACAGATACGCAGTATTTT. Its translation: CASSVVGVASGSTDTQYF.

V gene TRBV19 combines with J gene TRBJ1-5; TRBD1 might be the D (6 bases). Germline V gene lookup returns CDR1 LNHDA and CDR2 SQIVND (reference sequence). This CDR3 has 14 residues. V lost 5 bases and J 4 bases, leaving 12 bases between the germline ends. CDR3 sequence: CASSADRGNQPQHF. CDR3 bases: TGTGCCAGTAGTGCGGACAGAGGTAATCAGCCCCAGCATTTT.

This clone was found once. The chain recombines TRBV12-3 or TRBV12-4 with TRBJ2-7; possibly TRBD1 for D (6 bases). The length of the CDR3 is 13 residues. Trimming took off 4 bases at V and 7 bases at J, with 14 bases between the two ends. The CDR3, as DNA: TGTGCCAGCAGTTACAGGGTTAGCTGGGAGCAGTACTTC. Amino acid sequence: CASSYRVSWEQYF.

The V call is TRBV14, the J call TRBJ2-1; TRBD1 is a possible D gene (6 bases). The V end lost 8 bases, the J end lost 0 bases, and 14 bases lay between the germline ends. Germline CDR1 SGHDN, CDR2 FVKESK. CDR3 length equals 15 residues. The CDR3 reads CASHDRPSSYNEQFF. The DNA of the CDR3 is TGTGCCAGCCACGACAGGCCGAGCTCCTACAATGAGCAGTTCTTC.

This rearrangement joins TRBV15 to TRBJ1-5, with 7 bases that match TRBD1. The CDR3 is 15 residues long. CDR1 LNHNV and CDR2 YYDKDF come from the germline V gene (reference sequence). V lost 0 bases, J lost 7 bases, and 6 bases stayed unmatched. The CDR3 is CATSRDLTGRQPQHF. The CDR3 bases are TGTGCCACCAGCAGAGATCTGACAGGGAGGCAGCCCCAGCATTTT. Complete variable domain (other parts from reference TRBV15 and TRBJ1-5): DAMVIQNPRYQVTQFGKPVTLSCSQTLNHNVMYWYQQKSSQAPKLLFHYYDKDFNNEADTPDNFQSRRPNTSFCFLDIRSPGLGDTAMYLCATSRDLTGRQPQHFGDGTRLSIL.

The V gene is TRBV18, the J gene TRBJ2-1; weak D call: TRBD2 (6 bases). Trimming pared 2 bases from V and 4 bases from J, leaving 18 bases between. CDR1 KGHSH and CDR2 LQKENI come from the germline V gene. This CDR3 region has 17 residues. The CDR3 spells CASSPSGASAGYNEQFF. CDR3 nucleotide sequence: TGTGCCAGCTCACCATCTGGTGCTAGCGCGGGGTACAATGAGCAGTTCTTC.

This chain links TRBV28 with TRBJ1-1; TRBD1 matches 7 bases. The CDR3 loop spans 14 amino acids. From germline, CDR1 is MDHEN and CDR2 SYDVKM. V shed 5 bases and J 8 bases; nucleotides not matched to a gene: 11. The CDR3 DNA is TGTGCCAGCAGTCCTCTCTCCACGACAGGGGAAGCTTTCTTT. Its translation: CASSPLSTTGEAFF.

The chain links TRBV3-1 (or the pseudogene TRBV3-2) to TRBJ1-5, with a possible D match to TRBD1 (6 bases). V was shortened by 7 bases and J by 7 bases, with 17 bases between the two germline ends. The CDR3 contains 14 residues. The germline V gene encodes CDR1 LGHDT and CDR2 YNNKEL (reference sequence). CDR3 amino acids: CASTPGVGGQPQHF. In DNA form, the CDR3 reads TGTGCCAGCACACCAGGGGTTGGTGGGCAGCCCCAGCATTTT.

This clone is a singleton in its sample. V and J are TRBV10-1 and TRBJ2-5; the match to TRBD2 covers 7 bases. V trimming: 6 bases; J trimming: 5 bases; junction bases outside the gene matches: 6. The CDR3 extends over 13 amino acids. Germline V gives CDR1 WNHNN, CDR2 SYGVQD (reference sequence). The DNA for the CDR3 is TGCGCCAGCAGCCGGGGACTATCGGAGACCCAGTACTTC. It specifies CASSRGLSETQYF.

The V and J genes are TRBV30 and TRBJ2-1; 12 bases map to TRBD1. Per germline, CDR1 GTSNPN and CDR2 SVGIG (reference sequence). Trimming at V came to 5 bases and at J to 7 bases, leaving 15 bases not matched to a gene. This CDR3 comprises 17 residues. CDR3 sequence (DNA): TGTGCCTGGGGCTCTTCCTTCCGGGACAGGGGGCAGAATGAGCAGTTCTTC. Residues: CAWGSSFRDRGQNEQFF.

The sample holds one count of this clone. The chain uses TRBV5-4 and TRBJ2-5, with a possible D match to TRBD2 (5 bases). From germline, CDR1 is SGHNT and CDR2 YYREEE (reference sequence). The CDR3 is 15 amino acids. Trimming left V 0 bases short and J 0 bases short, with 9 bases between. In nucleotides, the CDR3 is TGTGCCAGCAGCTTGGAGTTCGGGAACCAAGAGACCCAGTACTTC. It encodes CASSLEFGNQETQYF.

This chain links TRBV19 with TRBJ1-4; 8 bases match TRBD1. The V gene end was trimmed by 6 bases and the J gene end by 4 bases; junction bases not matched to a gene: 7. Germline assignment: CDR1 LNHDA and CDR2 SQIVND (reference sequence). This CDR3 is built from 15 residues. The CDR3 sequence is CASRDRDLGNEKLFF. The DNA of the CDR3 is TGTGCCAGTAGGGACAGGGATTTGGGTAATGAAAAACTGTTTTTT.